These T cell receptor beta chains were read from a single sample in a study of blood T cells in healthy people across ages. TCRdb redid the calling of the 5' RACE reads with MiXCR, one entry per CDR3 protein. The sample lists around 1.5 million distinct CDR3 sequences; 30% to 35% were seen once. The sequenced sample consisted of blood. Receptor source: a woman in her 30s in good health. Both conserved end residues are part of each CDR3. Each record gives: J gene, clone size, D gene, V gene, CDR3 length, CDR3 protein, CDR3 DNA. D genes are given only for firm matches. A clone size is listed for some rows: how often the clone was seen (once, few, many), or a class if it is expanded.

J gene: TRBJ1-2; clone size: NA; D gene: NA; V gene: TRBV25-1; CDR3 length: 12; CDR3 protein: CASRGSMGTYTF; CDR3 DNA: TGTGCCAGCAGGGGAAGCATGGGGACCTACACCTTC
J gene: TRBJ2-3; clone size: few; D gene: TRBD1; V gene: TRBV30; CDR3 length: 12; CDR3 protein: CAWSRGPDTQYF; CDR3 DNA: TGTGCCTGGTCCAGGGGGCCAGATACGCAGTATTTT
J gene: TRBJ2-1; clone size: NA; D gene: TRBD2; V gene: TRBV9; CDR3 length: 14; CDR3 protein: CASSVDLAGSEQFF; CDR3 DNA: TGTGCCAGCAGCGTAGACCTAGCGGGGTCTGAGCAGTTCTTC
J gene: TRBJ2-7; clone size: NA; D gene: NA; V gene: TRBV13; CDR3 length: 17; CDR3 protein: CASSLVSLAGDSYEQYF; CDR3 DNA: TGTGCCAGCAGCTTAGTTTCTTTGGCAGGGGACTCCTACGAGCAGTACTTC
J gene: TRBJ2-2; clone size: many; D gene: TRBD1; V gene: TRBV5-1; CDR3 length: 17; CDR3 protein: CASSGKGQGLSTGELFF; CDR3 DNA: TGCGCCAGCAGCGGCAAGGGACAGGGGTTATCCACCGGGGAGCTGTTTTTT
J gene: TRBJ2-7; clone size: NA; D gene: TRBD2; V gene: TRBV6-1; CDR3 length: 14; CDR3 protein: CASKLAGGRYEQYF; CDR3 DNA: TGTGCCAGCAAGCTAGCGGGGGGAAGGTACGAGCAGTACTTC
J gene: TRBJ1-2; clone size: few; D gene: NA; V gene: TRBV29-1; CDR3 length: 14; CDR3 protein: CSSYSRGSSRGYTF; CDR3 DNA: TGCAGCTCTTATAGTCGGGGGTCCTCGAGAGGCTACACCTTC
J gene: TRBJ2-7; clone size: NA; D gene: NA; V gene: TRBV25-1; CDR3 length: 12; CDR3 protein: CASSAFGDEQYF; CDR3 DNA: TGTGCCAGCAGCGCCTTCGGGGACGAGCAGTACTTC
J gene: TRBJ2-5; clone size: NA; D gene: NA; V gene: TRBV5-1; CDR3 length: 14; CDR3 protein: CASSLDVQGKTQYF; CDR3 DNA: TGCGCCAGCAGCTTGGATGTCCAGGGGAAGACCCAGTACTTC
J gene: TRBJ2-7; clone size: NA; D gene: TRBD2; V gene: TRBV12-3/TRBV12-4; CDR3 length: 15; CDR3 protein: CASTGGTSFNYEQYF; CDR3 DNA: TGTGCCAGCACCGGAGGGACTAGTTTTAACTACGAGCAGTACTTC
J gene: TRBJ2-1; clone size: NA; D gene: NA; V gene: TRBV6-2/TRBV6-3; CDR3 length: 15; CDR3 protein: CASSLAAPTYNEQFF; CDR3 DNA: TGTGCCAGCAGTTTGGCGGCGCCTACCTACAATGAGCAGTTCTTC
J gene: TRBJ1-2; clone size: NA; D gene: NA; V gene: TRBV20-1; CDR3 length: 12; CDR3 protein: CNAREASYGYTF; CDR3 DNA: TGCAATGCTAGAGAGGCGTCCTATGGCTACACCTTC
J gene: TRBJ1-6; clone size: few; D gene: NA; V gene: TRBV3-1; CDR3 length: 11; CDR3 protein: CASHAGAPLHF; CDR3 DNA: TGTGCCAGCCATGCCGGAGCACCCCTCCACTTT
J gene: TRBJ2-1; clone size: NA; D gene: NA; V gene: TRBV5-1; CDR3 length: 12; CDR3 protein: CASSLQSREQFF; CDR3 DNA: TGCGCCAGCAGCTTGCAGTCAAGGGAGCAGTTCTTC
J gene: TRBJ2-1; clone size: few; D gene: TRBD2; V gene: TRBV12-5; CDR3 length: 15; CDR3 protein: CASAVSGSGYNEQFF; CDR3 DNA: TGTGCTAGTGCCGTAAGCGGGAGTGGGTACAATGAGCAGTTCTTC
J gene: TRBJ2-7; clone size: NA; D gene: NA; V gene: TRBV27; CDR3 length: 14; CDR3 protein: CASSGGLLEGEQYF; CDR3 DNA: TGTGCCAGCAGTGGGGGACTGTTGGAGGGTGAGCAGTACTTC
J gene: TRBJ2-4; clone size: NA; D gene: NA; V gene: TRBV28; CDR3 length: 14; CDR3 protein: CASSFRVAKNIQYF; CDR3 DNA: TGTGCCAGCAGTTTCAGGGTTGCCAAAAACATTCAGTACTTC
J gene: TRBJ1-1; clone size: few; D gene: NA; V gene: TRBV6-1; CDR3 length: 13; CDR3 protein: CASYRDLNTEAFF; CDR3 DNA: TGTGCCAGTTACAGGGACCTGAACACTGAAGCTTTCTTT
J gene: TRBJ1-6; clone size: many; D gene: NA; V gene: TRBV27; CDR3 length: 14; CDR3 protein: CASSPWDTNSPLHF; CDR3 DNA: TGTGCCAGCAGTCCCTGGGACACTAATTCACCCCTCCACTTT
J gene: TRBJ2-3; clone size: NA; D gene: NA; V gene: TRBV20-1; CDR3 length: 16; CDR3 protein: CSARAGQVHSTDTQYF; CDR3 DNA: TGCAGTGCTAGAGCTGGCCAAGTGCATAGCACAGATACGCAGTATTTT
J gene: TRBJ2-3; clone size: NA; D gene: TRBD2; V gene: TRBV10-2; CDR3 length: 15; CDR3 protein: CASGSMAGVKDTQYF; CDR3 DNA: TGCGCCAGCGGATCCATGGCGGGAGTTAAAGATACGCAGTATTTT
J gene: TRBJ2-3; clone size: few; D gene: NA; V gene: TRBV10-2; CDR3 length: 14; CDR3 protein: CASSDTGRTDTQYF; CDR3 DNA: TGCGCCAGCAGTGATACAGGGCGCACAGATACGCAGTATTTT
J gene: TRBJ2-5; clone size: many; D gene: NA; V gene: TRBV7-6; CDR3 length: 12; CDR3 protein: CASSARVETQYF; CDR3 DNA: TGTGCCAGCAGCGCCCGAGTAGAGACCCAGTACTTC
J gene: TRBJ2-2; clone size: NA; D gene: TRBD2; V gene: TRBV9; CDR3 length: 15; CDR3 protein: CASSPLAGVTGELFF; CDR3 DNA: TGTGCCAGCAGCCCCCTAGCGGGGGTTACCGGGGAGCTGTTTTTT
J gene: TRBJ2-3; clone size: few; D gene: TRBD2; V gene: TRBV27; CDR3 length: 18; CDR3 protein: CASSSPYGAGGTTDTQYF; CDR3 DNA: TGTGCCAGCAGTTCCCCCTACGGGGCGGGAGGAACCACAGATACGCAGTATTTT
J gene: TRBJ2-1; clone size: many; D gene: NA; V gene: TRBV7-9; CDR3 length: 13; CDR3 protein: CASSWAGYNEQFF; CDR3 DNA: TGTGCCAGCAGCTGGGCGGGTTACAATGAGCAGTTCTTC
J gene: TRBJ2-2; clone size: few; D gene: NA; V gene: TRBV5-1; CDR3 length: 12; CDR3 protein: CASSIITGELFF; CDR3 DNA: TGCGCCAGCAGCATCATCACCGGGGAGCTGTTTTTT
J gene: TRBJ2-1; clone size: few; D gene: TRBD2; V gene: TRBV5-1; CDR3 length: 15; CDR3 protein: CASSSLAGGPYEQFF; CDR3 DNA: TGCGCCAGCAGCTCCCTAGCGGGGGGGCCGTATGAGCAGTTCTTC
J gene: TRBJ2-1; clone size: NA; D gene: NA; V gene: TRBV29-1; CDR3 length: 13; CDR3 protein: CTHRASNHNEQFF; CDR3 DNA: TGCACCCACCGGGCTAGCAATCACAATGAGCAGTTCTTC
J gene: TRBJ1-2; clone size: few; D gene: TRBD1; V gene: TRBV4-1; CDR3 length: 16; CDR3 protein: CASSQVAGQGPYGYTF; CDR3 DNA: TGCGCCAGCAGCCAAGTCGCGGGACAGGGGCCCTATGGCTACACCTTC
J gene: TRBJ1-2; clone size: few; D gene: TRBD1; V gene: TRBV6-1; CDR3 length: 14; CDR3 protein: CASSEATGRGGYTF; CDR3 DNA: TGTGCCAGCAGTGAAGCGACAGGGAGGGGTGGCTACACCTTC
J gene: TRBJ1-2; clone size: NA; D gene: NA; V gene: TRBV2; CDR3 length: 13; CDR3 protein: CASSTGRLYGYTF; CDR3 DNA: TGTGCCAGCAGCACGGGACGCCTCTATGGCTACACCTTC
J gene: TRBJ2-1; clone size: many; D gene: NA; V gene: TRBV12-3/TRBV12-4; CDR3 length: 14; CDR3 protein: CASNVVRVGNEQFF; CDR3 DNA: TGTGCCAGCAATGTTGTGAGAGTCGGCAATGAGCAGTTCTTC
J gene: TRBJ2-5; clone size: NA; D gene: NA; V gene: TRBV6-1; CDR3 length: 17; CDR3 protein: CASSPREGRPVQETQYF; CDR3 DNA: TGTGCCAGCAGCCCACGAGAGGGCAGGCCGGTCCAAGAGACCCAGTACTTC
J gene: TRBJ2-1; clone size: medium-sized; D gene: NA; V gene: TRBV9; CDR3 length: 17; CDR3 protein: CASSVGFWGLNYNEQFF; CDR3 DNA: TGTGCCAGCAGCGTAGGTTTTTGGGGACTTAACTACAATGAGCAGTTCTTC
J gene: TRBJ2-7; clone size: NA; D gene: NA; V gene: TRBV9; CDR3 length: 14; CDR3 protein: CASSVTGSGYEQYF; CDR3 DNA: TGTGCCAGCAGCGTTACCGGGAGCGGCTACGAGCAGTACTTC
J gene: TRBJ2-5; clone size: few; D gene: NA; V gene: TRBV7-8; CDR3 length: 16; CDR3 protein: CASSLVLADFQETQYF; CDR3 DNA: TGTGCCAGCAGCTTAGTCCTCGCAGACTTCCAAGAGACCCAGTACTTC
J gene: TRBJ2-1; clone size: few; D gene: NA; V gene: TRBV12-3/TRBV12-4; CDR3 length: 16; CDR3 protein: CASREERVSSYNEQFF; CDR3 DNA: TGTGCCAGCAGAGAAGAGCGGGTGAGCTCCTACAATGAGCAGTTCTTC
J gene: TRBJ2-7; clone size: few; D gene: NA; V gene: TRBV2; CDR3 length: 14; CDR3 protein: CASNRAQGSYEQYF; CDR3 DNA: TGTGCCAGCAACCGCGCGCAGGGATCCTACGAGCAGTACTTC
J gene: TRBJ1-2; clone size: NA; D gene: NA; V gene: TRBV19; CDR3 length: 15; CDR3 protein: CASSIDWQGGYGYTF; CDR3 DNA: TGTGCCAGTAGTATAGATTGGCAGGGCGGCTATGGCTACACCTTC
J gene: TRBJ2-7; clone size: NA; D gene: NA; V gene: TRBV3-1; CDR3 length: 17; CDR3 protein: CASSHAYVSVRSYEQYF; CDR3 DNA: TGTGCCAGCAGCCATGCCTACGTATCAGTGCGCTCCTACGAGCAGTACTTC
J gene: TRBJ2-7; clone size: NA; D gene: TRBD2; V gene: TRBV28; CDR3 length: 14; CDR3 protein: CASSPHSGAYEQYF; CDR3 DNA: TGTGCCAGCAGTCCCCATAGCGGGGCCTACGAGCAGTACTTC
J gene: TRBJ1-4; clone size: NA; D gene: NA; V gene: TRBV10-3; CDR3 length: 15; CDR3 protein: CAISREPGINEKLFF; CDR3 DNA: TGTGCCATCAGCCGGGAGCCGGGGATTAATGAAAAACTGTTTTTT
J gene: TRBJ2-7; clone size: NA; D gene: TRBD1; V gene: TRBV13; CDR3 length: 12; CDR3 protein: CASMRGGHEQYF; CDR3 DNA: TGTGCCAGCATGAGAGGGGGCCACGAGCAGTACTTC